This TCR beta chain originates from a study of cytomegalovirus exposure and HLA in healthy donors. The PCR made use of 60 Vbeta and 13 Jbeta primers. Data came from immunoSEQ multiplex PCR; TCRdb stores just in-frame clones and leaves some out. The repertoire holds under 200,000 clones, approximately 79% seen once, with roughly 1.9% in the top ten. This CDR3 spans 18 amino acids. J was trimmed by 4 bases and V by 0 bases; bases with no gene match: 14. CDR1 and CDR2 from the germline V gene are LNHNV and YYDKDF (reference sequence). This receptor was taken from a human donor in good health. The material sequenced was PBMCs. This chain connects TRBV15 to TRBJ2-5, with TRBD2 identical over 7 bases. CDR3 in amino acids: CATSRDQAGTNQGETQYF. CDR3 in DNA: TGTGCCACCAGCAGAGATCAAGCGGGGACGAACCAAGGAGAGACCCAGTACTTC.